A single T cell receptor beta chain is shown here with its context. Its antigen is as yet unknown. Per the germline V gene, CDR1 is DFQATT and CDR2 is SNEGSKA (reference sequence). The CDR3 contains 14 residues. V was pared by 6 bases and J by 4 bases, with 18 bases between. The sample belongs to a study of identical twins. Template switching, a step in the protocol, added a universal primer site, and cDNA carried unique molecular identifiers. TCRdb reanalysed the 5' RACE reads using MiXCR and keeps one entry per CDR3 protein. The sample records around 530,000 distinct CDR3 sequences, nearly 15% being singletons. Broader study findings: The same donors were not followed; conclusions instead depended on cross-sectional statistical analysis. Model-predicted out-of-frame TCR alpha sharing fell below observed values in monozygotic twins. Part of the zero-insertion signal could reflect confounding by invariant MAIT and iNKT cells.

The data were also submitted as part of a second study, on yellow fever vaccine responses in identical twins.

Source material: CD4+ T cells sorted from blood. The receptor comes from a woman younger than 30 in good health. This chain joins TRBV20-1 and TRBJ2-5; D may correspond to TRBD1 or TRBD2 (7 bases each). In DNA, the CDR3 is TGCAGTGCGCGTGCAGGGGGGGTTGGAGAGACCCAGTACTTC. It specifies CSARAGGVGETQYF.